Listed below are T cell receptor beta chains from one sample, sequenced in a study of shared clonotypes between healthy human individuals. Sequencing used immunoSEQ multiplex PCR; TCRdb keeps in-frame clones, though not all of them. The data show roughly 1,500,000 clones, 95% to 99% seen once. Sequencing was done on a sample of naive CD4+ T cells sorted from blood. The receptors originated from a young man in good health. CDR3s include the opening cysteine and the closing phenylalanine or tryptophan. Only some rows state a clone size, as once, few, many or a class for expanded clones.

CASSSFPSGRKVEQYF - TRBJ2-7 TRBV27
CASSLNVAGGYTGELFF - TRBJ2-2 TRBV5-1
CASSPRSTGDSEAFF once TRBJ1-1 TRBV11-3
CASSLAMVTGAGNTIYF - TRBJ1-3 TRBV7-2
CASSFLDMNGNTIYF - TRBJ1-3 TRBV5-6
CASSLGGRSNTEAFF - TRBJ1-1 TRBV18
CASSFAVGSSYNEQFF - TRBJ2-1 TRBV5-1
CASSLGGLAGAGEQYF - TRBJ2-7 TRBV11-2
CATSRRDSLSYEQYF once TRBJ2-7 TRBV15
CASSQGEQPQHF - TRBJ1-5 TRBV2
CAISGPPSGSGYEQFF - TRBJ2-1 TRBV10-3
CASSLTGGGNYNEQFF - TRBJ2-1 TRBV7-2
CASSETLGANVLTF - TRBJ2-6 TRBV2
CASSPPGTQSYEQYF - TRBJ2-7 TRBV28
CASSTDRVTYEQYF - TRBJ2-7 TRBV6-6
CASRGLDRGDYGYTF - TRBJ1-2 TRBV27
CASSFHGAYNEQFF - TRBJ2-1 TRBV7-9
CASSLGLAAGELFF - TRBJ2-2 TRBV19
CASSERFLQETQYF once TRBJ2-5 TRBV11-2
CAWSVKGFEQYF - TRBJ2-7 TRBV30
CASSVRLERRETQYF - TRBJ2-5 TRBV5-1
CASSLKSPDTQYF - TRBJ2-3 TRBV5-4
CASSLIPSGNTDTQYF - TRBJ2-3 TRBV5-8
CASSERRDVEKLFF - TRBJ1-4 TRBV6-1
CASSRGFGETQYF - TRBJ2-5 TRBV11-2
CASLYYNEQFF - TRBJ2-1 TRBV2
CASSPLRSPLGHYEQYF - TRBJ2-7 TRBV18
CASSIITGVDTEAFF - TRBJ1-1 TRBV5-1
CASSFRTSGNAWSAYNEQFF few TRBJ2-1 TRBV7-8
CASSDPRDRGQETQYF - TRBJ2-5 TRBV10-2
CASTTGTGSNQPQHF - TRBJ1-5 TRBV6-1
CASSAVGGQPQHF - TRBJ1-5 TRBV2
CASSPRGKGYNEQFF - TRBJ2-1 TRBV18
CASSPASGNTIYF - TRBJ1-3 TRBV18
CASSFRGGSSNEQFF - TRBJ2-1 TRBV7-3
CSVESTGYNEQFF - TRBJ2-1 TRBV29-1
CASSQGTVRDSSYEQYF - TRBJ2-7 TRBV19
CASSPDVGTQYF - TRBJ2-5 TRBV5-1
CASSSGGRRSSGNTIYF - TRBJ1-3 TRBV28
CASSSPGQGAGYEQFF - TRBJ2-1 TRBV5-6
CASSSYTSEDTQYF - TRBJ2-3 TRBV7-2
CASSLNPGSAGYTF - TRBJ1-2 TRBV14
CASSLVGRGDHEAFF - TRBJ1-1 TRBV7-9
CASSSRGETGELFF - TRBJ2-2 TRBV7-3
CASSVGVSYEQYF - TRBJ2-7 TRBV9
CSVDLAGNPLNEQFF - TRBJ2-1 TRBV29-1
CASSPTSASYNEQFF - TRBJ2-1 TRBV5-1
CASSPAGSSNQPQHF - TRBJ1-5 TRBV18
CASSLEGIAAQDF - TRBJ2-7 TRBV5-6
CASSSRGVGGTDTQYF - TRBJ2-3 TRBV11-3
CASTQGQQTEQYF - TRBJ2-7 TRBV9
CASTPSGRKSSYNEQFF - TRBJ2-1 TRBV7-3
CASSEGRRSWANVLTF - TRBJ2-6 TRBV6-1